The TCR beta chain under discussion was sequenced for a study of blood T cell repertoires in COVID-19 (dated by TCRdb to 2018 to 2021). A note on the overall study: Collaborator samples came from the United States, Italy and Spain and covered acute and convalescent phases of COVID-19. The samples were drawn from two sources: the first 160 participants of the ongoing ImmuneRACE study, and some 1,300 subjects contributed by 6 global collaborators. The material from the prospective study consisted of cDNA or gDNA derived from T cells, B-cell-depleted T cells, or PBMCs. The sample metadata nearly always contained a de-identified subject ID, COVID-19 status, age in years and sex. Deeply sampled blood TCRbeta repertoires from subjects exposed to, actively infected with, or recovered from COVID-19 were included in the dataset. The repertoires were released in a freely available public database meant as a resource for research on the immune response to SARS-CoV-2. Where HLA class I and class II types were available, the types were taken from metadata supplied by the sample provider, not from assay-based typing. Study-wide findings and limitations: The quantity of clinical and demographic metadata differed by source and by participant and was supplied without curation.

Sequences SNHLY (CDR1) and FYNNEI (CDR2) are obtained from the germline V gene. Relative to germline, V is missing 7 bases and J is missing 7 bases, with 13 bases of the junction outside any gene match. Its CDR3 holds 15 amino acids, cysteine through phenylalanine. The DNA shown is the 45-base CDR3, in frame from base 1. Collaborating institutions collected whole blood in K2EDTA tubes following their own protocols. For TCRbeta analysis, collaborator samples were shipped as frozen whole blood, as isolated PBMCs, or as DNA extracted from either sample type. Notes on this clone: Its antigen is not yet known. Base qualities are missing; no much larger clone stands one base away.

TCRbeta CDR3 regions were amplified from genomic DNA by means of the immunoSEQ Assay, a bias-controlled multiplex PCR. Concerning the study's data processing: The number of nucleated cells in each sample was estimated from the amplification of reference gene primers within the assay. To quantify the absolute abundance of each unique TCRbeta CDR3 rearrangement, sequence reads were collapsed and filtered. For each sample, productive Simpson clonality was calculated by taking the square root of Simpson's diversity index across productive rearrangements. TCRdb took over this immuneACCESS table, retaining in-frame rearrangements with V and J assigned. Such tables are incomplete; in checked studies, under half of the missing clones stem from an unresolved V gene, and the remainder is unexplained. That table is the source of V, J and clone size, and D and trimming were worked out from the DNA. The sample profile shows 130,000 or so clones; about 74% of them were found once. The ten most abundant clones make up around a sixth of the sample.

This TCR derives from a man aged 50 to 60 with acute or convalescent COVID-19. Material for sequencing was peripheral blood. This sequence uses TRBV2 and TRBJ1-1, with 9 middle bases fitting TRBD1. The CDR3 is CASTVGPGQGLEAFF. Here is the DNA: TGTGCCAGCACCGTAGGACCGGGACAGGGCCTTGAAGCTTTCTTT.